This T cell receptor beta chain stems from a study of blood T cell repertoires in COVID-19. CDR3 length: 17 residues. The germline V gene has CDR1 LGHDT and CDR2 YNNKEL (reference sequence). Deletions cut 1 base from V and 1 base from J, with 14 bases between. Method: immunoSEQ multiplex PCR; TCRdb's copy keeps in-frame clones and lacks some. The sample has hundreds of thousands of clones, 65% to 80% seen once; the top ten hold over 3%. The sequence was collected from a woman aged 40-49 years with active or convalescent COVID-19. Sequenced sample: peripheral blood. The gene calls are TRBV3-1 (or the pseudogene TRBV3-2) and TRBJ2-4; maybe TRBD2 (7 bases). The CDR3 protein is CASSQAGGAGAKNIQYF. CDR3 in DNA: TGTGCCAGCAGCCAAGCTGGGGGGGCGGGTGCCAAAAACATTCAGTACTTC.